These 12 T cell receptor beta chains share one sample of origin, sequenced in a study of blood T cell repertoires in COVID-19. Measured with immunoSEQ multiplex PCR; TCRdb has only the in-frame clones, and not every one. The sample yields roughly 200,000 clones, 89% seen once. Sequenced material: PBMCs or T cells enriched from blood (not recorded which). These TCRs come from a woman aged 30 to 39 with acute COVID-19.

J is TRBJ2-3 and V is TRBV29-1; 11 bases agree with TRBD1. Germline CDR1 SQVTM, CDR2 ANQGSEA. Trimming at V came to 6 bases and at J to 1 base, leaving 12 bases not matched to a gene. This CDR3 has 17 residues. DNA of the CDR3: TGCAGCGTCACACCCTTTGAGGGACAGGGGGGCACAGATACGCAGTATTTT. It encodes CSVTPFEGQGGTDTQYF.

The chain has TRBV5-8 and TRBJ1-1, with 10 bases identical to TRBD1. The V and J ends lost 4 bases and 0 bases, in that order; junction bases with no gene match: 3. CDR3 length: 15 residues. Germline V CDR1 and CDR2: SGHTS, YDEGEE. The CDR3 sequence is CASSGGTGVNTEAFF. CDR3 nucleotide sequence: TGTGCCAGCAGCGGGGGGACAGGGGTGAACACTGAAGCTTTCTTT.

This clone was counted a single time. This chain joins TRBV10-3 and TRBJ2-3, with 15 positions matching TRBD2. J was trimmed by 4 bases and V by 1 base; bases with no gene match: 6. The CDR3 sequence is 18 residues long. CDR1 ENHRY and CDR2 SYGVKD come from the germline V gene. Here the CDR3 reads CAISEFWTSGGAADTQYF. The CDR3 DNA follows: TGTGCCATCAGTGAGTTTTGGACTAGCGGGGGGGCCGCAGATACGCAGTATTTT.

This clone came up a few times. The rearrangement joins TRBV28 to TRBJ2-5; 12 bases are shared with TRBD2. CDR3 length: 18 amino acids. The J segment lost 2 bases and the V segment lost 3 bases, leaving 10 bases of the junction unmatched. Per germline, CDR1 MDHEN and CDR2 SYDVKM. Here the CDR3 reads CASSFSHQLAGGQETQYF. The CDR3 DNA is TGTGCCAGCAGTTTTTCTCATCAACTAGCGGGGGGTCAAGAGACCCAGTACTTC. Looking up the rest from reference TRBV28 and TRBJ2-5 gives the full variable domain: DVKVTQSSRYLVKRTGEKVFLECVQDMDHENMFWYRQDPGLGLRLIYFSYDVKMKEKGDIPEGYSVSREKKERFSLILESASTNQTSMYLCASSFSHQLAGGQETQYFGPGTRLLVL.

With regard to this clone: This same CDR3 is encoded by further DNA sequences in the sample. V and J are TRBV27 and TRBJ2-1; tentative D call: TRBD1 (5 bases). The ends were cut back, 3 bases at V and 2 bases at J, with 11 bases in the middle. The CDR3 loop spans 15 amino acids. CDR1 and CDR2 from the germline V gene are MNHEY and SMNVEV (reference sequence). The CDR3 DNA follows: TGTGCCAGCAGTTTGGGGCAGGGCGCCTACAATGAGCAGTTCTTC. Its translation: CASSLGQGAYNEQFF.

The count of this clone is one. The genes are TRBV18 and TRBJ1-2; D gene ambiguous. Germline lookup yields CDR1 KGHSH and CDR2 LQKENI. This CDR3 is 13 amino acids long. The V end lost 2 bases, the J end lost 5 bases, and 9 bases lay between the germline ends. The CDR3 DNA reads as TGTGCCAGCTCACCAGTTACGCAGTATGGCTACACCTTC. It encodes CASSPVTQYGYTF.

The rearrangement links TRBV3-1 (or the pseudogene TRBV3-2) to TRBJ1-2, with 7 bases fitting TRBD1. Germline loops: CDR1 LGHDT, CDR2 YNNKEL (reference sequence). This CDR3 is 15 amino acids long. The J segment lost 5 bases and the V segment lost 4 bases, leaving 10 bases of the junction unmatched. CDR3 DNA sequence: TGTGCCAGCAGCCGCGGCGCCGACAGGGATTATGGCTACACCTTC. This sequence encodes CASSRGADRDYGYTF.

The CDR3 DNA reads TGTGCCTGGAGTGTCAGGGCAGGGGATCAGCCCCAGCATTTT. Translated, it gives CAWSVRAGDQPQHF. This chain joins TRBV30 and TRBJ1-5; TRBD1 might be the D (6 bases). The CDR3 has 14 residues. V was trimmed by 0 bases and J by 5 bases, leaving 11 bases between them. Per the germline V gene, CDR1 is GTSNPN and CDR2 is SVGIG (reference sequence).

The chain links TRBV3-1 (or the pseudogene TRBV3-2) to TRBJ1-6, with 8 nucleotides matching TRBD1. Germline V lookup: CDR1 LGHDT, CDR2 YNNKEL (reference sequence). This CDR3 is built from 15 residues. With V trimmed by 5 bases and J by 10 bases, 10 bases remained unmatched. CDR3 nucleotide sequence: TGTGCCAGCAGCTTTTCGGACAGGGATGGGTCACCCCTCCACTTT. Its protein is CASSFSDRDGSPLHF.

CDR3 loop: CASSQDRGGYEQYF. CDR3 DNA: TGTGCCAGCAGCCAAGACAGGGGCGGGTACGAGCAGTACTTC. V and J are TRBV3-1 (or the pseudogene TRBV3-2) and TRBJ2-7; D is possibly TRBD1 (6 bases). The germline V gene encodes CDR1 LGHDT and CDR2 YNNKEL (reference sequence). The V gene lost 0 bases and the J gene lost 4 bases, with 10 bases spanning the gap. The CDR3 contains 14 residues.

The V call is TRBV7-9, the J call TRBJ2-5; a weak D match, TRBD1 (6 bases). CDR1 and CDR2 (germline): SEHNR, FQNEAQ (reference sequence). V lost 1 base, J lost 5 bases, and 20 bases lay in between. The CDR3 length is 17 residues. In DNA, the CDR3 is TGTGCCAGCAGCTTAGTAGATGGGATGGGGGCCAGGGAGACCCAGTACTTC. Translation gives CASSLVDGMGARETQYF.

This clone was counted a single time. DNA for the CDR3: TGCGCCAGCAGCTTTGGACAGTGGGCCGCTGAGCAGTTCTTC. Translating it yields CASSFGQWAAEQFF. The J gene is TRBJ2-1, the V gene TRBV5-1, with D maybe TRBD1 (6 bases). Trimming cost V 2 bases and J 9 bases, with 15 bases left between them. Germline V gene lookup returns CDR1 SGHRS and CDR2 YFSETQ. The length of the CDR3 is 14 residues.